This T cell receptor (beta chain) was sequenced in a study of neurological immune-mediated disorders. 5'RACE employing 10-nucleotide random UMIs yielded the cDNA. Every sequencing run gave over 200 million TCR-beta sequences, taken from 15-18 subjects. TCRdb called the 5' RACE reads again in MiXCR, with one record for every CDR3 protein. Among around 70,000 distinct CDR3 sequences listed, less than 5.5% were seen once. This clonotype was detected ten times or more. Its antigen is as yet unknown. Notes on the study in general: Repertoires from 18 of 34 multiple sclerosis patients grouped phylogenetically into a related-CDR3 cluster, suggesting a possible signature.

The germline CDR1 and CDR2 sequences are DFQATT and SNEGSKA (reference sequence). This CDR3 is built from 14 residues. The J segment lost 0 bases and the V segment lost 6 bases, leaving 4 bases of the junction unmatched. Sequenced input: PBMCs. The chain joins TRBV20-1 to TRBJ1-1; 10 positions agree with TRBD1. This clonotype originated in a woman younger than 45 with multiple sclerosis. The CDR3 DNA reads as TGCAGTGCCCCGGGACAGGGGCTGAACACTGAAGCTTTCTTT. Protein sequence: CSAPGQGLNTEAFF.